These 15 T cell receptor beta chains originate from one sample sequenced in a study of a mutant IDH1 vaccine in newly diagnosed glioma. The table came from immunoSEQ multiplex PCR; TCRdb's copy has only in-frame clones and leaves some out. The sample yields 35,000 to 40,000 clones, roughly 78% seen once. As for time point: baseline, week 1 (first vaccination visit). Treatment here: pre-vaccination baseline after standard-of-care therapy. The material sequenced was PBMCs, taken from a glioma patient treated with radiotherapy, temozolomide or both. The receptors were gathered from a man aged 40-50 years with glioma. Some clones in this sample may be carry-over from other donors' samples.

V is TRBV19 and J is TRBJ2-7; no definite D call. The germline CDR1 and CDR2 sequences are LNHDA and SQIVND (reference sequence). The germline V and J ends were trimmed by 4 bases and 6 bases, with 16 bases remaining between them. The CDR3 consists of 14 residues. The CDR3 DNA follows: TGTGCCAGTAGTACCTTCGATCCTCCGGGCGAGCAGTACTTC. Its protein is CASSTFDPPGEQYF.

The chain uses TRBV15 and TRBJ2-4; tentatively, D is TRBD1 or TRBD2 (6 bases each). The CDR3 spans 16 residues. The V and J ends lost 3 bases and 5 bases respectively, with 17 bases between them. Germline V lookup: CDR1 LNHNV, CDR2 YYDKDF (reference sequence). This chain's CDR3 is CATSSDLRGAQNIQYF. CDR3 sequence (DNA): TGTGCCACCAGCAGTGACCTTAGGGGGGCCCAAAACATTCAGTACTTC.

This chain links TRBV16 with TRBJ1-5, with D unclear. The germline CDR1 and CDR2 sequences are KGHSY and FQNENV. The length of the CDR3 is 15 residues. Between the trimmed V and J ends, which lost 1 base and 3 bases, there was a span of 10 bases. The CDR3 DNA is TGTGCCAGCAGCCAATATGCTAGCGACAATCAGCCCCAGCATTTT. Translated: CASSQYASDNQPQHF.

This clone was detected a few times. The chain recombines TRBV5-1 with TRBJ2-3; 8 bases map to TRBD1. Germline V gives CDR1 SGHRS, CDR2 YFSETQ. This CDR3 is 16 amino acids long. V was pared by 5 bases and J by 0 bases, with 8 bases of the junction left unmatched. The CDR3 loop reads CASSKGQELSTDTQYF. CDR3 nucleotide sequence: TGCGCCAGCAGTAAGGGACAGGAGCTTAGCACAGATACGCAGTATTTT.

This clone was picked up one time. The chain recombines TRBV6-5 with TRBJ2-7; the D gene is possibly TRBD2 (6 bases). From germline, CDR1 is MNHEY and CDR2 SVGAGI. The length of the CDR3 is 15 residues. Trimming removed 4 bases from V and 1 base from J, with 14 bases in between. The CDR3 reads CASSSAGSWSYEQYF. In DNA form, the CDR3 reads TGTGCCAGCAGTTCGGCGGGGTCTTGGTCCTACGAGCAGTACTTC.

The chain carries TRBV30 and TRBJ2-7; TRBD1 matches 8 bases. CDR3 size: 15 residues. CDR1 is GTSNPN, CDR2 SVGIG, per germline (reference sequence). V was pared by 3 bases and J by 4 bases, with 11 bases of the junction left unmatched. The CDR3 sequence is CAWRGDRDRRYEQYF. For the CDR3, the DNA is TGTGCCTGGAGGGGAGACCGGGACAGGAGGTACGAGCAGTACTTC.

The J gene is TRBJ2-1, the V gene TRBV4-1, with D perhaps TRBD2 (6 bases). The length of the CDR3 is 17 residues. Trimming stripped 1 base from V and 8 bases from J, with 21 bases between. The germline V gene has CDR1 MGHRA and CDR2 YSYEKL. DNA of the CDR3: TGCGCCAGCAGCCAAGGGTTGGGGGGTGCTGGCGAGGATGAGCAGTTCTTC. Its protein product is CASSQGLGGAGEDEQFF.

The V call is TRBV6-5, the J call TRBJ1-6; TRBD1 matches 7 bases. After removal of 6 bases from V and 2 bases from J, the junction contained 4 bases not matched to a gene. This CDR3 has 15 amino acids. Germline CDR1 MNHEY, CDR2 SVGAGI. The chain's CDR3 is CASSTGQPYNSPLHF. CDR3 bases: TGTGCCAGCAGCACGGGACAGCCCTATAATTCACCCCTCCACTTT.

This chain joins TRBV30 and TRBJ1-1; D remains unclear. The V gene's germline CDR1 is GTSNPN and CDR2 SVGIG (reference sequence). Trimming pared 0 bases from V and 5 bases from J, leaving 10 bases between. This CDR3 comprises 13 residues. In nucleotides, the CDR3 is TGTGCCTGGAGTGTACGGCGTGGAACTGAAGCTTTCTTT. This gives the protein CAWSVRRGTEAFF.

This clone was recorded once. The genes are TRBV5-4 and TRBJ1-4, with D uncertain. V lost 0 bases to trimming and J lost 8 bases, with 8 bases between them. The V gene's germline CDR1 is SGHNT and CDR2 YYREEE (reference sequence). This CDR3 is built from 13 residues. This chain's CDR3 is CASSLGIGEKLFF. CDR3 sequence (DNA): TGTGCCAGCAGCTTGGGGATCGGCGAAAAACTGTTTTTT.

This chain links TRBV6-1 with TRBJ1-5, with 7 bases lining up with TRBD1. CDR1 and CDR2 (germline): MNHNS, SASEGT. Trimming at V came to 3 bases and at J to 7 bases, leaving 9 bases not matched to a gene. This CDR3 is built from 15 residues. The CDR3 DNA follows: TGTGCCAGCAGTGAGAACAGGGGCTCCGGGCAGCCCCAGCATTTT. It specifies CASSENRGSGQPQHF.

Only a few counts were recorded for this clone. The V and J genes are TRBV9 and TRBJ2-5; TRBD1 matches 8 bases. The CDR3 covers 15 residues. Germline-derived CDR1 and CDR2 are SGDLS and YYNGEE. V dropped 2 bases and J dropped 1; count of bases not matched to a gene: 4. CDR3 nucleotides: TGTGCCAGCAGCGTTCTACAGGGGGTCCAAGAGACCCAGTACTTC. The encoded protein is CASSVLQGVQETQYF.

The chain uses TRBV7-8 and TRBJ2-1; D is ambiguous. Between the trimmed V and J ends, which lost 8 bases and 0 bases, there was a span of 11 bases. CDR3 length equals 14 residues. Germline CDR1 and CDR2: SGHVS and FQNEAQ. The CDR3 sequence: CASEKSRSYNEQFF. For the CDR3, the DNA is TGTGCCAGCGAAAAGAGTCGCTCCTACAATGAGCAGTTCTTC.

This clone was detected only a few times. The chain employs TRBV11-2 and TRBJ1-1; no clear D gene. There are 13 residues in the CDR3. Trimming left V 5 bases short and J 4 bases short, with 11 bases between. Germline loops: CDR1 SGHAT, CDR2 FQNNGV. CDR3 DNA: TGTGCCAGCAGCCAGAAGTGGGTCACTGAAGCTTTCTTT. The encoded protein is CASSQKWVTEAFF.

The V and J genes are TRBV11-2 and TRBJ1-3; D gene ambiguous. The CDR3 consists of 14 residues. Looked up from germline, CDR1 is SGHAT and CDR2 is FQNNGV. V shed 4 bases and J shed 0 bases, with 7 bases lying between them. CDR3 nucleotides: TGTGCCAGCAGCTGGCGGGTCTCTGGAAACACCATATATTTT. Protein sequence: CASSWRVSGNTIYF.